Shown below are 19 T cell receptor beta chains from a single sample sequenced in a study of Ad26.COV2.S vaccination and SARS-CoV-2 variants (dated by TCRdb to the early 2020s). The protocol used for the library was the immunoSEQ multiplex PCR assay. TCRdb carries this immuneACCESS record with in-frame sequences only. Its versions omit some clonotypes, under half of them owing to an unresolved V gene in the studies checked, with the rest unexplained. Counted in this sample were about 470,000 clones; about nine tenths of them appeared once. Approximately 4.3% of the sample goes to the ten largest clones. Taken with the paper, the label for treatment or condition translates to: about 20 received Ad26.COV2.S at low or high dose, single or two shots; several received placebo; per-sample allocation not given. For vaccine and placebo recipients, the sequenced repertoires came from samples collected on day 63 after the first injection.

Sequenced here: peripheral blood, sampled in a trial of Ad26.COV2.S vaccine versus placebo. These receptor sequences come from a person aged 18-60 years who received the Ad26.COV2.S COVID-19 vaccine or a placebo.

The V call is TRBV10-1, the J call TRBJ2-1; D might be TRBD2 (6 bases). The CDR3 has 21 residues. Germline V gene sequence: CDR1 WNHNN, CDR2 SYGVQD (reference sequence). V was trimmed by 0 bases and J by 2 bases, leaving 26 bases between them. CDR3: CASSESGVGFGAAGTYNEQFF. In nucleotides, the CDR3 is TGCGCCAGCAGTGAGTCGGGGGTCGGGTTCGGGGCCGCGGGGACCTACAATGAGCAGTTCTTC.

V gene TRBV6-1 combines with J gene TRBJ2-7, with a tentative D call TRBD1 (5 bases). Trimming stripped 2 bases from V and 7 bases from J, with 12 bases between. Germline V gene data show CDR1 as MNHNS and CDR2 as SASEGT. The CDR3 covers 13 residues. The CDR3 region has the DNA TGTGCCAGCAGTGAACAGGGTCCTGGGGAGCAGTACTTC. Translated: CASSEQGPGEQYF.

The chain carries TRBV11-2 and TRBJ1-1; D may be TRBD1 (6 bases). The V end lost 4 bases, the J end lost 2 bases, and 8 bases lay between the germline ends. The germline V gene encodes CDR1 SGHAT and CDR2 FQNNGV. This CDR3 region has 13 residues. The CDR3 protein is CASSWDKNTEAFF. The CDR3, as DNA: TGTGCCAGCAGCTGGGACAAAAACACTGAAGCTTTCTTT.

The chain employs TRBV5-1 and TRBJ2-7; 10 bases align to TRBD1. In germline, CDR1 is SGHRS, CDR2 YFSETQ. The length of the CDR3 is 16 residues. V lost 4 bases to trimming and J lost 2 bases; unmatched junction nucleotides: 9. In DNA, the CDR3 is TGCGCCAGCAGCCCCCTCCGGGACAGGGGTCCCTACGAGCAGTACTTC. This encodes CASSPLRDRGPYEQYF.

The V gene is TRBV3-1 (or the pseudogene TRBV3-2), the J gene TRBJ1-3; 7 positions agree with TRBD1. Looked up from germline, CDR1 is LGHDT and CDR2 is YNNKEL (reference sequence). With V trimmed by 5 bases and J by 1 base, 2 bases remained unmatched. The CDR3 covers 14 residues. The CDR3 DNA follows: TGTGCCAGCAGCGCAGGGGGTTCTGGAAACACCATATATTTT. This encodes CASSAGGSGNTIYF.

The CDR3, as DNA: TGCGCCAGCAGTAACGACAGGGGAGGTGGCTACACCTTC. Protein: CASSNDRGGGYTF. The V gene is TRBV5-1, the J gene TRBJ1-2; 8 bases align to TRBD1. This CDR3 comprises 13 residues. The ends lost 5 bases at V and 7 bases at J; junction bases unmatched: 7. Germline lookup yields CDR1 SGHRS and CDR2 YFSETQ.

The chain carries TRBV7-3 and TRBJ2-1; D is unresolved. Trimming removed 2 bases at V and 8 bases at J, with 13 bases between. This CDR3 region has 14 residues. The germline V gene encodes CDR1 SGHTA and CDR2 FQGTGA. The DNA for the CDR3 is TGTGCCAGCAGCTTATTCCCTCAGAGTGATGAGCAGTTCTTC. It translates to CASSLFPQSDEQFF.

The chain couples TRBV9 to TRBJ1-4; TRBD1 aligns across 9 bases. The length of the CDR3 is 15 residues. Germline assignment: CDR1 SGDLS and CDR2 YYNGEE. The J segment lost 7 bases and the V segment lost 3 bases, leaving 7 bases of the junction unmatched. CDR3 in amino acids: CASSGGQGRAEKLFF. The CDR3 DNA follows: TGTGCCAGCAGCGGGGGACAGGGAAGGGCTGAAAAACTGTTTTTT.

The rearrangement joins TRBV6-2 or TRBV6-3 to TRBJ2-3; unclear D gene. Trimming took off 2 bases at V and 0 bases at J, with 9 bases between the two ends. The CDR3 sequence is 15 residues long. Germline loops: CDR1 MNHEY, CDR2 SVGEGT. The CDR3 coding sequence is TGTGCCAGCAGTTACGACGTATTTAGCACAGATACGCAGTATTTT. It codes for CASSYDVFSTDTQYF.

CDR3 region: CATSRMGAGGLHEQFF. In DNA form, the CDR3 reads TGTGCCACCAGCAGAATGGGAGCGGGAGGGCTTCACGAGCAGTTCTTC. The V and J genes are TRBV15 and TRBJ2-1, with 10 positions matching TRBD2. CDR1 and CDR2 from the germline V gene are LNHNV and YYDKDF (reference sequence). V was pared by 2 bases and J by 10 bases, with 11 bases of the junction left unmatched. The length of the CDR3 is 16 residues.

The count of this clone is one. This sequence joins TRBV7-9 and TRBJ1-4; a weak D match, TRBD1 (6 bases). V was cut by 4 bases and J by 1 base, with 16 bases left in between. The V gene's germline CDR1 is SEHNR and CDR2 FQNEAQ (reference sequence). The CDR3 covers 17 residues. The CDR3 region is CASSSAGGGGTNEKLFF. As DNA, the CDR3 is TGTGCCAGCAGCTCAGCTGGGGGAGGGGGAACTAATGAAAAACTGTTTTTT.

The rearrangement uses TRBV5-1 and TRBJ1-1; no firm D call. V was pared by 0 bases and J by 1 base, with 4 bases between. The CDR3 is 13 amino acids. Germline CDR1 SGHRS, CDR2 YFSETQ. CDR3 sequence (DNA): TGCGCCAGCAGCTTGGACAGGAACACTGAAGCTTTCTTT. Its protein is CASSLDRNTEAFF.

This chain uses TRBV27 with TRBJ1-6, with D maybe TRBD1 (5 bases). The germline gives CDR1 MNHEY, CDR2 SMNVEV (reference sequence). CDR3 length: 14 amino acids. The V gene lost 3 bases and the J gene lost 9 bases, with 12 bases spanning the gap. The CDR3 region is CASSFESGGSPLHF. The CDR3 DNA follows: TGTGCCAGCAGTTTCGAGTCGGGGGGTTCACCCCTCCACTTT.

The genes are TRBV11-2 and TRBJ2-1, with 7 bases matching TRBD1. This CDR3 has 14 residues. V shed 4 bases, J shed 4 bases, and the junction held 4 bases outside the gene matches. Germline CDR1 SGHAT, CDR2 FQNNGV. The CDR3 loop reads CASSSNRGYNEQFF. The CDR3, as DNA: TGTGCCAGCAGCTCGAACAGGGGTTACAATGAGCAGTTCTTC.

V usage is TRBV29-1 and J usage is TRBJ2-5, with 7 bases matching TRBD1. This CDR3 spans 15 amino acids. The V gene's germline CDR1 is SQVTM and CDR2 ANQGSEA. V shed 4 bases and J 0 bases; nucleotides not matched to a gene: 8. CDR3 nucleotides: TGCAGCGTTGTATCCGGGACAGCCTACCAAGAGACCCAGTACTTC. Its protein is CSVVSGTAYQETQYF.

The rearrangement uses TRBV12-3 or TRBV12-4 and TRBJ1-1, with D unresolved. Trimming removed 0 bases from V and 7 bases from J, with 6 bases in between. The CDR3 is 12 amino acids. The CDR3 is CASSLALGEAFF. The CDR3 coding sequence is TGTGCCAGCAGTTTAGCGCTTGGTGAAGCTTTCTTT.

CDR3 bases: TGTGCCAGCAGCTCTTGGACAGGGCGAGACGGAAACACCATATATTTT. Protein product: CASSSWTGRDGNTIYF. This chain joins TRBV7-9 and TRBJ1-3; 8 bases align to TRBD1. The CDR3 extends over 16 amino acids. V trimming: 4 bases; J trimming: 4 bases; junction bases outside the gene matches: 9. The germline gives CDR1 SEHNR, CDR2 FQNEAQ (reference sequence).

V gene TRBV28 combines with J gene TRBJ1-2, with 8 bases identical to TRBD1. Germline CDR1 and CDR2: MDHEN and SYDVKM. V trimming: 4 bases; J trimming: 2 bases; junction bases outside the gene matches: 6. The CDR3 loop spans 15 amino acids. The CDR3 is CASSSRPGGNYGYTF. For the CDR3, the DNA is TGTGCCAGCAGTTCCAGGCCAGGGGGCAACTATGGCTACACCTTC.

The chain carries TRBV28 and TRBJ2-2, with D possibly matching TRBD1 (5 bases). CDR3 length: 16 residues. Germline assignment: CDR1 MDHEN and CDR2 SYDVKM. The V end was cut by 5 bases, the J end by 2 bases, with 15 bases between. In DNA form, the CDR3 reads TGTGCCAGCAGTCCCCTCTTAGGGGTTAACACCGGGGAGCTGTTTTTT. This codes for CASSPLLGVNTGELFF.